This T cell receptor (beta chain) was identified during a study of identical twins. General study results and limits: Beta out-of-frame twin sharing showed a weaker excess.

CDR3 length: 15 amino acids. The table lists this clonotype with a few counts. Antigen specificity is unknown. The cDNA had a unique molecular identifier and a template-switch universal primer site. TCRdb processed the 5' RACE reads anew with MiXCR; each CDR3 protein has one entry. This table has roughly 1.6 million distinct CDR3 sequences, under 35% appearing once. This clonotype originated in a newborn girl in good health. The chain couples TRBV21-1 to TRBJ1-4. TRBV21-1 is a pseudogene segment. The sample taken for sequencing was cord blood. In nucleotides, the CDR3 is TGTGCCAGCAGCAAAAAATCTCGGAGGAATGAAAAACTGTTTTTT. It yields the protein CASSKKSRRNEKLFF.